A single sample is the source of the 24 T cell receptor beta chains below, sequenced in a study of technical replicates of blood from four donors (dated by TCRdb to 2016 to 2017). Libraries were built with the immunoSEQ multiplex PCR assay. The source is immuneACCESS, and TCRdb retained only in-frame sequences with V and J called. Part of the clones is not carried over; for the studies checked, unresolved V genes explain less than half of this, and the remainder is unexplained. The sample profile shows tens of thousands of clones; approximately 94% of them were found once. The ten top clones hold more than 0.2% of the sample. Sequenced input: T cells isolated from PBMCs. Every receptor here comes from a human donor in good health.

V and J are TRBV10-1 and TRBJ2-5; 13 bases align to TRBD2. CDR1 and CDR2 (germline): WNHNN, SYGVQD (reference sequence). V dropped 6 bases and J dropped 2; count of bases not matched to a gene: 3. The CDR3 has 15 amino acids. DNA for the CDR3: TGCGCCAGCAGCCCGGGACTAGCGGGACAAGAGACCCAGTACTTC. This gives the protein CASSPGLAGQETQYF.

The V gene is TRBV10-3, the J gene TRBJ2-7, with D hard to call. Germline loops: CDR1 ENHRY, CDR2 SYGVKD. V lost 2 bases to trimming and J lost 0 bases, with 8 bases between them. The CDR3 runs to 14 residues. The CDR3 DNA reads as TGTGCCATCAGTGAGCTCCACAGCTCCTACGAGCAGTACTTC. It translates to CAISELHSSYEQYF.

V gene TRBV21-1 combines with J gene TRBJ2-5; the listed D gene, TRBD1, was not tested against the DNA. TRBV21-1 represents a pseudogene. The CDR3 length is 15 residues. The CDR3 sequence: CASSGRDRVIETQYF. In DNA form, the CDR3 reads TGTGCCAGCAGCGGCCGGGACAGGGTTATCGAGACCCAGTACTTC.

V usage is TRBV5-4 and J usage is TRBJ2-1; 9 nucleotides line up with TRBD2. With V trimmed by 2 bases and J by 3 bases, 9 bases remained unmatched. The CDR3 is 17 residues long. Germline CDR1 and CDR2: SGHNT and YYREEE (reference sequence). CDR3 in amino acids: CASSFGGGRVLYNEQFF. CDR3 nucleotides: TGTGCCAGCAGCTTTGGTGGCGGGAGGGTGCTCTACAATGAGCAGTTCTTC. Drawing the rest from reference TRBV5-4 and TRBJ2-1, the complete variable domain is ETGVTQSPTHLIKTRGQQVTLRCSSQSGHNTVSWYQQALGQGPQFIFQYYREEENGRGNFPPRFSGLQFPNYSSELNVNALELDDSALYLCASSFGGGRVLYNEQFFGPGTRLTVL.

CDR3 sequence: CASSQGLAGGPGETQYF. Written as DNA, the CDR3 is TGCGCCAGCAGCCAGGGACTAGCGGGAGGGCCTGGTGAGACCCAGTACTTC. V gene TRBV4-1 combines with J gene TRBJ2-5; the match to TRBD2 covers 16 bases. There are 17 residues in the CDR3. From germline, CDR1 is MGHRA and CDR2 YSYEKL. The V segment lost 3 bases and the J segment 5 bases; nucleotides outside the gene matches: 6.

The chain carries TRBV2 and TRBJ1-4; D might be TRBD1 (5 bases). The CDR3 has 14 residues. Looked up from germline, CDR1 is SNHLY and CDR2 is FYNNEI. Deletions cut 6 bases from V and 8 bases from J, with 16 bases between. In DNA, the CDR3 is TGTGCCAGCAGGTGGGGAGGGGCGGGCGAAAAACTGTTTTTT. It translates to CASRWGGAGEKLFF.

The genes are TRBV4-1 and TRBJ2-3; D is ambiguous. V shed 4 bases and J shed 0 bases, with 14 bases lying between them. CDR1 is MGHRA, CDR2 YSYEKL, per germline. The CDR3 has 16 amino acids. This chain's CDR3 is CASSLDGAMSTDTQYF. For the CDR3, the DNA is TGCGCCAGCAGCCTCGATGGAGCTATGAGCACAGATACGCAGTATTTT.

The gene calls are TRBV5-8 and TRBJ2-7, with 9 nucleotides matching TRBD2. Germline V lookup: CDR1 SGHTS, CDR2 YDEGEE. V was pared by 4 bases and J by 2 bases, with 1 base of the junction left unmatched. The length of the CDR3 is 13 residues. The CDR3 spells CASSLAGTYEQYF. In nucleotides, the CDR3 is TGTGCCAGCAGCCTAGCGGGAACCTACGAGCAGTACTTC.

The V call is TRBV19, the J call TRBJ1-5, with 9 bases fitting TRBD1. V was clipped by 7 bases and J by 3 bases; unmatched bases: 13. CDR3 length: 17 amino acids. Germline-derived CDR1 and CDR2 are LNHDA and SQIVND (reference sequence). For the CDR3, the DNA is TGTGCCAGTATACCCGGGACAGGGTCCGTCATCAATCAGCCCCAGCATTTT. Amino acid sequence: CASIPGTGSVINQPQHF.

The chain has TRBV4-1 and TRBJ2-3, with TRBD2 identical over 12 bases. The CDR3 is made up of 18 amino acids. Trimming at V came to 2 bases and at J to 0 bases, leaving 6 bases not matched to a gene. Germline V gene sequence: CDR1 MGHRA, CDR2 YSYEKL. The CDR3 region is CASSQTRLAGESTDTQYF. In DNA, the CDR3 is TGCGCCAGCAGCCAAACTCGACTAGCGGGAGAGAGCACAGATACGCAGTATTTT.

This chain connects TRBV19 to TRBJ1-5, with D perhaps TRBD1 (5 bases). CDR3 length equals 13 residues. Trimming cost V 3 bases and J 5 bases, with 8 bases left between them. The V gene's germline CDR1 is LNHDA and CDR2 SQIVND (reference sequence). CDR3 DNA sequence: TGTGCCAGTAGTATTATAGGGGATCAGCCCCAGCATTTT. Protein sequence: CASSIIGDQPQHF. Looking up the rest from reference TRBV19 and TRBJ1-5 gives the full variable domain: DGGITQSPKYLFRKEGQNVTLSCEQNLNHDAMYWYRQDPGQGLRLIYYSQIVNDFQKGDIAEGYSVSREKKESFPLTVTSAQKNPTAFYLCASSIIGDQPQHFGDGTRLSIL.

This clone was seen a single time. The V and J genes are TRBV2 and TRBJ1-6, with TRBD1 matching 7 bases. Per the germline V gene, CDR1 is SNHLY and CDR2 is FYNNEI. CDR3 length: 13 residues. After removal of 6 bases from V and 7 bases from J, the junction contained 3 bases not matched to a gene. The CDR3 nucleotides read TGTGCCAGCAGGGGGACAGAAAATTCACCCCTCCACTTT. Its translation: CASRGTENSPLHF. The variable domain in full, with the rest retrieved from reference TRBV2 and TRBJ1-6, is EPEVTQTPSHQVTQMGQEVILRCVPISNHLYFYWYRQILGQKVEFLVSFYNNEISEKSEIFDDQFSVERPDGSNFTLKIRSTKLEDSAMYFCASRGTENSPLHFGNGTRLTVT.

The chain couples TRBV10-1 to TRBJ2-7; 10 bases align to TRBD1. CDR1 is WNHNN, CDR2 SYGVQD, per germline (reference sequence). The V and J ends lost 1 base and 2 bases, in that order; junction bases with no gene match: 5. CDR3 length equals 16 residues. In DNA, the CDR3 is TGCGCCAGCAGTGAGTACCGGGACAGGGGCGCCTACGAGCAGTACTTC. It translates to CASSEYRDRGAYEQYF.

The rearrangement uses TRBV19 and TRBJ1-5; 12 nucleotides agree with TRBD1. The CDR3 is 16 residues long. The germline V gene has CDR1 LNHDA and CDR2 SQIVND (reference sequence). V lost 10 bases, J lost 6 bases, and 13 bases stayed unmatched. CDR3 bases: TGTGCCACTGGGGGGGGGCCGGGACAGGGGGCTCAGCCCCAGCATTTT. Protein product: CATGGGPGQGAQPQHF.

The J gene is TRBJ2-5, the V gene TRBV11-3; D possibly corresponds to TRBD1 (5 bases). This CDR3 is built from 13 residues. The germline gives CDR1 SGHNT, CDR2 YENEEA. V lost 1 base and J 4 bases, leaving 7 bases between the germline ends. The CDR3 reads CASSLGTLETQYF. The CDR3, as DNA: TGTGCCAGCAGCTTAGGGACATTAGAGACCCAGTACTTC.

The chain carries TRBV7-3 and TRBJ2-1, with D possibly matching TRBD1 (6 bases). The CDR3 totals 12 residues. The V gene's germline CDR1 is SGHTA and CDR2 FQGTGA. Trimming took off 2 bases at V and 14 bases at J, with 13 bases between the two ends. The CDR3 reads CASSLEQGSKFF. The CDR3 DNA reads TGTGCCAGCAGCTTAGAACAGGGTTCGAAGTTCTTC.

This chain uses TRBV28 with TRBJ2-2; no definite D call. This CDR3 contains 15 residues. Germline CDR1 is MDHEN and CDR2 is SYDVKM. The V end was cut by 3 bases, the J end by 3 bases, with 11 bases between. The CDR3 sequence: CASSFVTQDTGELFF. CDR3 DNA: TGTGCCAGCAGTTTTGTCACTCAAGACACCGGGGAGCTGTTTTTT.

This CDR3 reads CASTASGGASYNEQFF. CDR3 sequence (DNA): TGCGCCAGCACCGCTAGCGGGGGGGCCTCCTACAATGAGCAGTTCTTC. The chain couples TRBV5-1 to TRBJ2-1; 12 bases match TRBD2. Germline CDR1 SGHRS, CDR2 YFSETQ. The length of the CDR3 is 16 residues. V gave up 6 bases and J gave up 0 bases; unmatched junction bases: 4.

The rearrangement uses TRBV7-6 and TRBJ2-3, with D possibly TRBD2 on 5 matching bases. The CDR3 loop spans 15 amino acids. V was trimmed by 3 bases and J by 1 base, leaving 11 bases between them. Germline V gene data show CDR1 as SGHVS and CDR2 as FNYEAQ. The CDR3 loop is CASSFGPAGTDTQYF. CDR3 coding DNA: TGTGCCAGCAGCTTTGGTCCAGCGGGCACAGATACGCAGTATTTT.

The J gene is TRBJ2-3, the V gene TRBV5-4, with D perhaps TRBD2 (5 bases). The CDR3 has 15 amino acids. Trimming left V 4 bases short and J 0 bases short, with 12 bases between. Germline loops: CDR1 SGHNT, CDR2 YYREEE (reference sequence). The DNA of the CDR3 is TGTGCCAGCAGCCCACACGGCGGGAGCACAGATACGCAGTATTTT. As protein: CASSPHGGSTDTQYF.

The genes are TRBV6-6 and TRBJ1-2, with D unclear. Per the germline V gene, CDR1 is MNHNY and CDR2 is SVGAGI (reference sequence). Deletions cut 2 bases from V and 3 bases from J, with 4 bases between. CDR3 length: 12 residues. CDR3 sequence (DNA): TGTGCCAGCAGTTACCCAGACTATGGCTACACCTTC. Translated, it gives CASSYPDYGYTF.

The CDR3 reads CASSPGQGAKNIQYF. The CDR3 coding sequence is TGTGCCAGCAGCCCCGGACAGGGGGCCAAAAACATTCAGTACTTC. The rearrangement joins TRBV7-6 to TRBJ2-4, with 9 bases identical to TRBD1. J gave up 1 base and V 5 bases, and 3 bases lay outside the gene matches. CDR1 is SGHVS, CDR2 FNYEAQ, per germline. This CDR3 is 15 amino acids long.

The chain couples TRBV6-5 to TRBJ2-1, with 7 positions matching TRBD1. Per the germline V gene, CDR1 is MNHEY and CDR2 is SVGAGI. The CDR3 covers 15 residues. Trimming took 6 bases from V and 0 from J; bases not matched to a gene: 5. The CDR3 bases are TGTGCCAGCAGGGGGGACAGCTACTCCTACAATGAGCAGTTCTTC. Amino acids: CASRGDSYSYNEQFF.

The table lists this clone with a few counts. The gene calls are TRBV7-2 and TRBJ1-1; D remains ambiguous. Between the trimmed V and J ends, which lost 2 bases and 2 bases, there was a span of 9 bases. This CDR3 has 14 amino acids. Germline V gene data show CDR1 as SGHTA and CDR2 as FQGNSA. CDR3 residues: CASSLYKLNTEAFF. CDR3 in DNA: TGTGCCAGCAGCTTATATAAACTAAACACTGAAGCTTTCTTT. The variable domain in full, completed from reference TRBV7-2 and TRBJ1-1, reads GAGVSQSPSNKVTEKGKDVELRCDPISGHTALYWYRQSLGQGLEFLIYFQGNSAPDKSGLPSDRFSAERTGGSVSTLTIQRTQQEDSAVYLCASSLYKLNTEAFFGQGTRLTVV.